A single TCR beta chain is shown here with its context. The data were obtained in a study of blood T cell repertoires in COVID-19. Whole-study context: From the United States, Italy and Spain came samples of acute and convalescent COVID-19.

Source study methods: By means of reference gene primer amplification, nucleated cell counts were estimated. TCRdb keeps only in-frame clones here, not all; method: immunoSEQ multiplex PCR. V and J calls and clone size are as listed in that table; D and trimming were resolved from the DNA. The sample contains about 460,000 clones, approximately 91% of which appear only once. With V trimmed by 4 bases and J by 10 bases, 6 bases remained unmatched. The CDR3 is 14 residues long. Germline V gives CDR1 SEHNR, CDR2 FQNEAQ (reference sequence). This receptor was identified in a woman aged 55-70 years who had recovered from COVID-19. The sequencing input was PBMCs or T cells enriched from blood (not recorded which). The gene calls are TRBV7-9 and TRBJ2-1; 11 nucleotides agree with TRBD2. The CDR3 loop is CASSSGTSGWEQFF. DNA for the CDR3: TGTGCCAGCAGCTCCGGGACTAGCGGTTGGGAGCAGTTCTTC.